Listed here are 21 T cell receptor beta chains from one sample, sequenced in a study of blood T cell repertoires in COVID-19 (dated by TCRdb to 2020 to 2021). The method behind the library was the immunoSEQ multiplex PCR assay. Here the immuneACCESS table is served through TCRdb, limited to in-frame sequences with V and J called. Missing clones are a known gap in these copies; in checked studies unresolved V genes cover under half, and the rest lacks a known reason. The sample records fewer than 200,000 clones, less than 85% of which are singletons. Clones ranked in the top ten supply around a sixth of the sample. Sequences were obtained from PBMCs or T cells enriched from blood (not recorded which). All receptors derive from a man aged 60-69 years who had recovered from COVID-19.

The CDR3 nucleotides read TGTGCTAGTGGTTTGGTATCGGGGTCGCAGTATTTT. Translating it yields CASGLVSGSQYF. The chain employs TRBV12-5 and TRBJ2-3, with D possibly TRBD2 on 5 matching bases. The germline V and J ends were trimmed by 0 bases and 10 bases, with 8 bases remaining between them. Germline CDR1 LGHNT, CDR2 FRNRAP. The CDR3 is made up of 12 amino acids. Full variable domain (missing parts from reference TRBV12-5 and TRBJ2-3): DARVTQTPRHKVTEMGQEVTMRCQPILGHNTVFWYRQTMMQGLELLAYFRNRAPLDDSGMPKDRFSAEMPDATLATLKIQPSEPRDSAVYFCASGLVSGSQYFGPGTRLTVL.

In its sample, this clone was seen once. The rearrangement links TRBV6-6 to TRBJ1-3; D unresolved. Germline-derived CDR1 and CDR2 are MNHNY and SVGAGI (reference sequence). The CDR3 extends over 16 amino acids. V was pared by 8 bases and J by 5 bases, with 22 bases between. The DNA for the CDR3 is TGTGCCAGCGGGGAGGTCGGGCAGGTCCGAAGAAACACCATATATTTT. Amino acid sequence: CASGEVGQVRRNTIYF.

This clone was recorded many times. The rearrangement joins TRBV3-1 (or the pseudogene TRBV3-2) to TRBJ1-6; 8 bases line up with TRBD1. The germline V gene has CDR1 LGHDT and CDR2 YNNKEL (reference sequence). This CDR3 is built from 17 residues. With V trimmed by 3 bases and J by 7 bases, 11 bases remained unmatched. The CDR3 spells CASSQITGTGGNSPLHF. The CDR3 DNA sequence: TGTGCCAGCAGCCAGATCACCGGGACAGGCGGCAATTCACCCCTCCACTTT.

This chain's CDR3 is CASSLGGFGNQPQHF. In nucleotides, the CDR3 is TGCGCCAGCAGCTTGGGAGGTTTTGGCAATCAGCCCCAGCATTTT. This rearrangement joins TRBV5-1 to TRBJ1-5; D unclear. The germline V gene has CDR1 SGHRS and CDR2 YFSETQ. There are 15 residues in the CDR3. The V gene lost 0 bases and the J gene lost 2 bases, with 9 bases spanning the gap.

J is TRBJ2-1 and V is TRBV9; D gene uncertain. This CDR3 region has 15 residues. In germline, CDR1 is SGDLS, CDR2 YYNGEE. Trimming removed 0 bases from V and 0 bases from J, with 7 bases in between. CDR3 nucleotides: TGTGCCAGCAGCGTAGAACCTAGCTCCTACAATGAGCAGTTCTTC. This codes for CASSVEPSSYNEQFF.

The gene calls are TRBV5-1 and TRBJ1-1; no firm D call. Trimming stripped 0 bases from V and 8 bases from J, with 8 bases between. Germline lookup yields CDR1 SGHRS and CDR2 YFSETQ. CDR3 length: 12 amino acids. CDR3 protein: CASSLGSGEAFF. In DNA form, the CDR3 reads TGCGCCAGCAGCTTGGGTAGCGGGGAAGCTTTCTTT.

The CDR3 loop reads CASSSSPRGRTSYEQYF. The CDR3 region has the DNA TGTGCCAGCAGCTCATCCCCTCGCGGGAGAACCTCCTACGAGCAGTACTTC. J is TRBJ2-7 and V is TRBV7-9; 7 nucleotides line up with TRBD2. Germline V CDR1 and CDR2: SEHNR, FQNEAQ (reference sequence). The CDR3 has 17 amino acids. V lost 4 bases and J lost 0; bases outside the gene matches: 12.

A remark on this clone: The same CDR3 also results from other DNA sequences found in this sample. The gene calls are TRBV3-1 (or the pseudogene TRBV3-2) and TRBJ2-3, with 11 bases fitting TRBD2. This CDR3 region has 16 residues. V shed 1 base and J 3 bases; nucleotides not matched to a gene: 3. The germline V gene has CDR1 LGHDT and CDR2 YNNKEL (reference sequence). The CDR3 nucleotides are TGTGCCAGCAGCCAAGGATTAGCGGGAGGGACAGATACGCAGTATTTT. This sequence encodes CASSQGLAGGTDTQYF.

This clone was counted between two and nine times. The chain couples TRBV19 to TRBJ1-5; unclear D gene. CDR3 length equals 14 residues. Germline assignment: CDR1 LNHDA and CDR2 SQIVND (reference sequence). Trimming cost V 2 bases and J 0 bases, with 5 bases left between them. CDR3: CASSIQDSNQPQHF. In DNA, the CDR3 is TGTGCCAGTAGTATACAGGATAGCAATCAGCCCCAGCATTTT.

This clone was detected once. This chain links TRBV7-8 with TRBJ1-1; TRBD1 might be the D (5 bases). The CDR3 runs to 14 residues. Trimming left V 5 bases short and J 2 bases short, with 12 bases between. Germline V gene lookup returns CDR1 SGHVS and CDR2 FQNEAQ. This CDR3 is CASSRTQGNTEAFF. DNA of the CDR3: TGTGCCAGCAGCCGTACCCAGGGAAACACTGAAGCTTTCTTT. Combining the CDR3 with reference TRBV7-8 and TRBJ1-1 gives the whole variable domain GAGVSQSPRYKVAKRGQDVALRCDPISGHVSLFWYQQALGQGPEFLTYFQNEAQLDKSGLPSDRFFAERPEGSVSTLKIQRTQQEDSAVYLCASSRTQGNTEAFFGQGTRLTVV.

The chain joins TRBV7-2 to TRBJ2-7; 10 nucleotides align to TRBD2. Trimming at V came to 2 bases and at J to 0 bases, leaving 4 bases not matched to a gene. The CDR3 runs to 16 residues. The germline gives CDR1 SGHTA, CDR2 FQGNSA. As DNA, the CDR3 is TGTGCCAGCAGCTTAAGAATAGCGGGGGGCTCCTACGAGCAGTACTTC. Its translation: CASSLRIAGGSYEQYF.

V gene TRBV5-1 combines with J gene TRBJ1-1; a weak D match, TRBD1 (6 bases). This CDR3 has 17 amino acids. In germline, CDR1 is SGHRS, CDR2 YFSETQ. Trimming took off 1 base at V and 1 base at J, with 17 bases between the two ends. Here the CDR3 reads CASSLFGGGTGNTEAFF. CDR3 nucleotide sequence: TGCGCCAGCAGCTTGTTCGGCGGGGGCACGGGGAACACTGAAGCTTTCTTT.

CDR3: CAIRPGTGSYEQYF. CDR3 nucleotides: TGTGCCATCAGGCCCGGGACAGGGTCCTACGAGCAGTACTTC. The V call is TRBV10-3, the J call TRBJ2-7, with 9 positions matching TRBD1. Trimming at V came to 6 bases and at J to 1 base, leaving 4 bases not matched to a gene. This CDR3 region has 14 residues. Germline assignment: CDR1 ENHRY and CDR2 SYGVKD.

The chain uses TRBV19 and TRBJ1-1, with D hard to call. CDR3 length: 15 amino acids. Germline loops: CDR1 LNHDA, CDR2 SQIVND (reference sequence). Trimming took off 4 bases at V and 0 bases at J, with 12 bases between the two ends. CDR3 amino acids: CASSRADNMNTEAFF. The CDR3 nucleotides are TGTGCCAGTAGTAGGGCAGACAACATGAACACTGAAGCTTTCTTT.

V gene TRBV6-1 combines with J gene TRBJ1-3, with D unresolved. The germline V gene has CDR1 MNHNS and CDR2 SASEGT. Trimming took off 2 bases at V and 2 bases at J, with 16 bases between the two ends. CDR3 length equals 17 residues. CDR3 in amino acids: CASSEFGGSLTGNTIYF. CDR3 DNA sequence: TGTGCCAGCAGTGAATTTGGTGGCAGTCTGACTGGAAACACCATATATTTT.

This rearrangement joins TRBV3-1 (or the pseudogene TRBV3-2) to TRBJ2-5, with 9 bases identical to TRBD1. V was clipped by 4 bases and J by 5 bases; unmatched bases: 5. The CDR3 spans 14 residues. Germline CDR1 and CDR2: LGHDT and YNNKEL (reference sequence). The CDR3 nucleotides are TGTGCCAGCAGCCTAAACAGGGGGCCGGAGACCCAGTACTTC. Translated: CASSLNRGPETQYF.

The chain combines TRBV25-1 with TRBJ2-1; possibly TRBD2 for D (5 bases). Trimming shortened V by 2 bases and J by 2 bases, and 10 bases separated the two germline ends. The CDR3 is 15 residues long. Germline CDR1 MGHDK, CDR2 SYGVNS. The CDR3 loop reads CASSESQTTYNEQFF. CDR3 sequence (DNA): TGTGCCAGCAGTGAAAGTCAGACTACCTACAATGAGCAGTTCTTC.

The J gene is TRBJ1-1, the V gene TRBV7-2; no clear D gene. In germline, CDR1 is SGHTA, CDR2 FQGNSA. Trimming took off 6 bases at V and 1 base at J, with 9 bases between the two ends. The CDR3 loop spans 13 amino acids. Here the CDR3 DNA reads TGTGCCAGCAGGTCAGAACCGAACACTGAAGCTTTCTTT. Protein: CASRSEPNTEAFF. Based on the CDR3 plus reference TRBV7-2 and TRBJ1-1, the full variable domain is GAGVSQSPSNKVTEKGKDVELRCDPISGHTALYWYRQSLGQGLEFLIYFQGNSAPDKSGLPSDRFSAERTGGSVSTLTIQRTQQEDSAVYLCASRSEPNTEAFFGQGTRLTVV.

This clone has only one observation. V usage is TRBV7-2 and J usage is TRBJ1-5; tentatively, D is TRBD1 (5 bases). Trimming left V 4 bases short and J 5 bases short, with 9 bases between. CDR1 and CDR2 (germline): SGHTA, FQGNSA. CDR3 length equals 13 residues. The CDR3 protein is CASSWGGHQPQHF. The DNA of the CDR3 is TGTGCCAGCAGCTGGGGGGGTCATCAGCCCCAGCATTTT.

CDR3 region: CASSYRRQGLNTEAFF. CDR3 nucleotide sequence: TGCGCCAGCAGCTATCGAAGACAGGGATTAAACACTGAAGCTTTCTTT. The J gene is TRBJ1-1, the V gene TRBV5-1; TRBD1 matches at 7 bases. The length of the CDR3 is 16 residues. The trim removed 3 bases at V and 2 bases at J, leaving 10 bases unmatched. CDR1 SGHRS and CDR2 YFSETQ come from the germline V gene.

The CDR3 reads CASSRATGGWNSPLHF. The CDR3 DNA is TGTGCCAGCAGCCGGGCTACAGGGGGCTGGAATTCACCCCTCCACTTT. The chain couples TRBV7-3 to TRBJ1-6; 9 bases are shared with TRBD1. Germline lookup yields CDR1 SGHTA and CDR2 FQGTGA. Trimming cost V 5 bases and J 7 bases; bases outside gene matches: 9. The CDR3 runs 16 residues.